This T cell receptor beta chain came from a study of blood T cell repertoires in COVID-19. Whole-study context: Samples came from the United States, Italy and Spain, spanning acute and convalescent COVID-19. Nucleic acid was either cDNA or gDNA, and it came from T cells, B-cell-depleted T cells, or PBMCs.

Authors' methods: Amplification from reference gene primers served as the basis for estimated nucleated cell counts. Here immunoSEQ multiplex PCR was the method, and the copy in TCRdb shows in-frame clones only, minus some. V and J calls and clone size are given by that table; D and trimming were obtained from the DNA. This repertoire shows a few hundred thousand clones, about 83% found once; its top ten account for about 1.5%. Per the germline V gene, CDR1 is MNHEY and CDR2 is SVGAGI. This CDR3 has 11 amino acids. Germline trimming cut 10 bases from V and 5 bases from J; bases unmatched to any gene: 4.

Sequences were obtained from peripheral blood. The TCR originated in a woman in her 40s who had recovered from COVID-19. This chain connects TRBV6-5 to TRBJ1-1, with TRBD1 matching 7 bases. The CDR3 sequence: CATNRGTEAFF. CDR3 DNA sequence: TGTGCCACAAACAGGGGAACTGAAGCTTTCTTT.